The T cell receptor (beta chain) under discussion was sequenced for a study of T cell repertoires in cytomegalovirus infection. This clonotype was recorded at least ten times. V shed 1 base and J shed 5 bases, with 9 bases lying between them. The CDR3 spans 14 residues. Germline V gene sequence: CDR1 SGHVS, CDR2 FNYEAQ. TCRdb used MiXCR to reprocess the reads, holding one entry per CDR3 protein. The sample has about 320,000 distinct CDR3 sequences, around 9.5% seen once; the top ten hold approximately 4.5%. The chain employs TRBV7-6 and TRBJ2-4; D is undetermined. The TCR originated in a human donor in good health (CMV status not recorded). Some clones in this sample may be carry-over from other donors' samples. The sample was PBMCs. The CDR3 bases are TGTGCCAGCAGCTTAGGAAGGACCGAAAACATTCAGTACTTC. It specifies CASSLGRTENIQYF. Full variable domain (rest looked up from reference TRBV7-6 and TRBJ2-4): GAGVSQSPRYKVTKRGQDVALRCDPISGHVSLYWYRQALGQGPEFLTYFNYEAQQDKSGLPNDRFSAERPEGSISTLTIQRTEQRDSAMYRCASSLGRTENIQYFGAGTRLSVL.